The text below deals with one T cell receptor beta chain. What this receptor recognizes is not known. Base quality data are lacking; no much larger clone is found one base away. CDR1 and CDR2 were assigned from the germline V gene as KGHSH and LQKENI. Taken from cysteine to phenylalanine, the CDR3 has 12 residues. Of the read, only the CDR3 DNA is kept; its 36 bases are in frame from base 1. The trim is 3 bases for V and 8 bases for J, with a gap of 10 bases between the germline ends. The data are from a study of shared clonotypes between healthy human individuals (dated by TCRdb to 2020 to 2021). About the full investigation: The cohort included a few men and two women between 18 and 49 years of age. For each donor, CD4 naive and CD4 memory were each given three plates, CD8 naive was given two plates, and CD8 memory was given one plate. The study deeply sequenced blood TCR repertoires of five healthy adults to estimate repertoire size and the extent of clonotype sharing between individuals. To increase sequencing depth and limit assay-specific biases, TCR repertoire library preparation and sequencing were carried out by different laboratories using diverse techniques. Per donor, leukapheresis produced somewhere between about 0.9 and 9 billion PBMCs.

Overall results and qualifications from the work: Sampling was limited to blood, and TCR repertoires in tissue likely differ from TCR repertoires in blood. Larger estimated clonotype richness was generally found for naive subsets than for memory subsets. The small number of donors limited the genetic and exposure-history diversity represented. Sharing across several donors was observed for about 5% of naive CD4, under 4% of naive CD8, 2.3% of memory CD4, and about 0.39% of memory CD8 clonotypes. Higher generation probabilities were observed for clonotypes shared by all four sorted-subset donors than for non-shared clonotypes. Pairwise subsampling led to the expectation that sequencing depth would affect the degree of clonotype sharing among donors. Even with the large sequencing depth, rarefaction of the sorted-subset datasets indicated that sequencing was incomplete.

Using the deep immunoSEQ assay, TCR CDR3 regions were amplified from genomic DNA by multiplex PCR. Extracted genomic DNA from each cell subset was spread evenly across all wells of several immunoSEQ 96-well plates, with each plate serving as a replicate. Each replicate PCR for sorted subsets received about 180 ng genomic DNA, equal to tens of thousands of T cell genomes. The purified libraries were quantified using a Qubit 3.0 fluorometer, sized with a Bioanalyzer 2100, and then quantified again using the KAPA Library Quantification kit. Every immunoSEQ 96-well plate was sequenced on a separate single-read 150-cycle Illumina NextSeq 550 flow cell. From the authors' description of their analysis: Because the immunoSEQ output included only junctional sequences and no quality scores, the filtering could not be the same as the filtering used for full-length reads. Sequences were annotated with PyIR, a Python wrapper for IgBLAST v1.9, and V/J genes and CDR3 were assigned using IMGT germline references. Reads with weak V/J assignments (E-value above 1e-6), missing CDR3, stop codons, out-of-frame junctions, or ambiguous translated residues were removed. V3J clonotypes were defined as sequences sharing an identical inferred V gene, J gene, and CDR3 amino acid sequence. Percentage overlap between repertoires was computed as shared unique clonotypes divided by the size of the smaller repertoire. Three approaches were used to assess repertoire richness: RTK rarefaction, the Chao1 estimator, and Recon v2.1 estimates of unobserved clonotypes. For all TCRbeta clonotypes obtained by the gDNA method from a handful of donors, generation probabilities were computed with OLGA. The table was pulled from immuneACCESS by TCRdb, which kept in-frame rearrangements only. Such tables lose some clones; where checked, under half of the loss comes from unresolved V genes, and the rest has no known cause. V, J and clone size derive from that table, while D and trimming were established from the DNA sequence. This sample lists some 380,000 clones; roughly 96% were detected once. The top ten clonotypes cover 0.25% to 0.35% of the sample.

Donors were healthy HIV-negative adults with no recently reported acute infections or vaccinations. All donors were Caucasian adults living in Nashville, Tennessee, USA. The CD8 memory samples were a combination of magnetically selected CD45RO+ cells and CCR7-negative CD45RA+ effector memory (TemRA) cells. After blood collection by leukapheresis, PBMCs were isolated using Ficoll-Histopaque density gradient centrifugation and then cryopreserved in the vapor phase of liquid nitrogen. Purity and quantity of every magnetically sorted T cell population were checked by analytical flow cytometry. Each sorted fraction had its genomic DNA isolated and then quantified by UV absorbance on a Nanodrop 2000c.

The sample consisted of memory CD8+ T cells sorted from blood. This specimen's cell subset or site label, per the study, means: CD45RO+ cells pooled with CCR7-negative TemRA cells. The clonotype comes from a man younger than 45 in good health. Recombination connected TRBV18 to TRBJ1-1; TRBD1 is perhaps the D gene, given 6 matching bases. The encoded CDR3 is CASSPSGTEAFF. The nucleotide sequence is TGTGCCAGCTCACCGTCTGGGACAGAAGCTTTCTTT.